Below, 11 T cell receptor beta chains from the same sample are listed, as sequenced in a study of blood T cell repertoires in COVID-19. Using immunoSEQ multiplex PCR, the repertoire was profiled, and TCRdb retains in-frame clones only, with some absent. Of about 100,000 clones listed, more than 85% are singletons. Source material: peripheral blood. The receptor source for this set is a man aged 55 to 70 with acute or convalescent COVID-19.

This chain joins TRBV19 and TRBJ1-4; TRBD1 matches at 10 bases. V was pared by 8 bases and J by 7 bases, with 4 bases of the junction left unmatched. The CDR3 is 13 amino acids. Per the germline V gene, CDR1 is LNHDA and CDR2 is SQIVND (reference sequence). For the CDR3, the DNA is TGTGCCAGTGGGGGACAGGGGAGTGAAAAACTGTTTTTT. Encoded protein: CASGGQGSEKLFF.

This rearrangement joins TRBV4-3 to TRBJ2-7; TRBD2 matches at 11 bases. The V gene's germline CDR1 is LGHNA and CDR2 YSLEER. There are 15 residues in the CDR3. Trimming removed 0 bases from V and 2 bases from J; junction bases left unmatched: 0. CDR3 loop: CASSQELAGAYEQYF. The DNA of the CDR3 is TGCGCCAGCAGCCAAGAACTAGCGGGAGCCTACGAGCAGTACTTC.

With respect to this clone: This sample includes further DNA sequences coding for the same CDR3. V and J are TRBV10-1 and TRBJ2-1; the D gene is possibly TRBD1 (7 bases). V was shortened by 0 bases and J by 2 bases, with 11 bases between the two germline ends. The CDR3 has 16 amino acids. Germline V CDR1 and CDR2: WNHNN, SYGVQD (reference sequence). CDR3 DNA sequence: TGCGCCAGCAGTGAGTCCGCAGGGGGGCCCTACAATGAGCAGTTCTTC. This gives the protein CASSESAGGPYNEQFF.

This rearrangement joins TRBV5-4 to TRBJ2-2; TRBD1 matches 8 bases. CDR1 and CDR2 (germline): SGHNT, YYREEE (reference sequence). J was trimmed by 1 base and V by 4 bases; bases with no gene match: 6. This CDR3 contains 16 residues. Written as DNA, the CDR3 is TGTGCCAGCAGCAGAGGACAGGGCCAGAACACCGGGGAGCTGTTTTTT. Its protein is CASSRGQGQNTGELFF.

DNA of the CDR3: TGCGCCAGCAGCCAAGAAAAGGCGGTCACAGATACGCAGTATTTT. The encoded protein is CASSQEKAVTDTQYF. The rearrangement joins TRBV4-1 to TRBJ2-3, with D unclear. This CDR3 has 15 amino acids. Deletions cut 0 bases from V and 2 bases from J, with 9 bases between. The germline CDR1 and CDR2 sequences are MGHRA and YSYEKL.

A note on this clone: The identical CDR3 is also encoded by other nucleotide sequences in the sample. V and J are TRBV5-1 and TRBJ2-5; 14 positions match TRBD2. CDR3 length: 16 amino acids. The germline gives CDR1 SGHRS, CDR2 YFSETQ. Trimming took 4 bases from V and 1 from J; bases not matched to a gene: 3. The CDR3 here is CASSVGLAGGQETQYF. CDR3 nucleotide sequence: TGCGCCAGCAGCGTCGGACTAGCGGGAGGCCAAGAGACCCAGTACTTC.

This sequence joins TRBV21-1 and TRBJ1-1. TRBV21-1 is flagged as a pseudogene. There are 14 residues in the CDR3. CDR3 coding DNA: TGTACCAGCAGCAAAGCGGGAGTAGGAACTGAAGCTTTCTTT. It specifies CTSSKAGVGTEAFF.

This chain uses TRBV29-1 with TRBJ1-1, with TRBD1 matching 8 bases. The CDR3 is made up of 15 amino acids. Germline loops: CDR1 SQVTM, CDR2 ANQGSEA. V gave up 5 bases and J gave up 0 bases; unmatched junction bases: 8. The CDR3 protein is CSVFGQGLMNTEAFF. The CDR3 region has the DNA TGCAGCGTTTTCGGACAGGGTCTTATGAACACTGAAGCTTTCTTT.

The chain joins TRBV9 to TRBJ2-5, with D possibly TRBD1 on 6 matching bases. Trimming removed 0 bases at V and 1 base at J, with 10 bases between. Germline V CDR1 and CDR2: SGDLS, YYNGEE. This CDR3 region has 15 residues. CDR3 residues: CASSVGGTFQETQYF. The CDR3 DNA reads TGTGCCAGCAGCGTAGGAGGGACATTCCAAGAGACCCAGTACTTC.

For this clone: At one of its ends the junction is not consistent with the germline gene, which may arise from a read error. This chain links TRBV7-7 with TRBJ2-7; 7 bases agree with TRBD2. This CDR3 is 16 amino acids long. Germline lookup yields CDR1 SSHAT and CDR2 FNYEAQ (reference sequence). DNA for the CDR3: TGTGCTAGCAGCTCAAAGAGGGAGGGAGGGGTCGACGAGCAGTACTTC. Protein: CASSSKREGGVDEQYF. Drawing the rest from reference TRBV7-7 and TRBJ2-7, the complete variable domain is GAGVSQSPRYKVTKRGQDVTLRCDPISSHATLYWYQQALGQGPEFLTYFNYEAQPDKSGLPSDRFSAERPEGSISTLTIQRTEQRDSAMYRCASSSKREGGVDEQYFGPGTRLTVT.

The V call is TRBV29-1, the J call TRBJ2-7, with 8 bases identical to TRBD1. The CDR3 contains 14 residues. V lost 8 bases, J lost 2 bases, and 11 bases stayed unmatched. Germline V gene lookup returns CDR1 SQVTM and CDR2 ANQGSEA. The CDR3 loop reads CSTIGGQDPYEQYF. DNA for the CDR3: TGCAGCACAATAGGGGGACAGGACCCCTACGAGCAGTACTTC.